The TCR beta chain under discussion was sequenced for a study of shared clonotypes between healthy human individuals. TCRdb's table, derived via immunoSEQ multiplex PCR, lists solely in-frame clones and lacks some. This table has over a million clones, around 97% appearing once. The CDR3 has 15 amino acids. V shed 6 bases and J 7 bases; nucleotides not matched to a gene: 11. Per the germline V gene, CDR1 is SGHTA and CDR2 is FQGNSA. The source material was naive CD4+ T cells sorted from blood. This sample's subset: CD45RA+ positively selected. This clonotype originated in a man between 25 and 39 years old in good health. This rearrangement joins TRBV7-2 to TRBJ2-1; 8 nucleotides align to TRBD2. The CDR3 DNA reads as TGTGCCAGCAGATCCCCGGGACTAGTCGGGAATGAGCAGTTCTTC. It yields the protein CASRSPGLVGNEQFF.